These 15 T cell receptor beta chains came from one sample sequenced in a study of blood T cell repertoires in COVID-19. Clones were sequenced by immunoSEQ multiplex PCR, and TCRdb holds only the in-frame ones, with some missing. Among 150,000 or so clones listed, around four fifths were seen once. Sequencing used peripheral blood. Every receptor here comes from a man between 35 and 55 years old who had recovered from COVID-19.

The gene calls are TRBV7-9 and TRBJ2-7; 8 nucleotides match TRBD1. J gave up 3 bases and V 8 bases, and 6 bases lay outside the gene matches. Per the germline V gene, CDR1 is SEHNR and CDR2 is FQNEAQ (reference sequence). The CDR3 loop spans 13 amino acids. The CDR3 DNA follows: TGTGCCAGCTCGGGGGACAGGATCTACGAGCAGTACTTC. Its translation: CASSGDRIYEQYF.

This clone showed up just a few times. CDR3 DNA sequence: TGTGCCAGCAGCTGGGACAAAAATTCACCCCTCCACTTT. This gives the protein CASSWDKNSPLHF. The V and J genes are TRBV7-2 and TRBJ1-6, with D possibly matching TRBD1 (6 bases). The V gene's germline CDR1 is SGHTA and CDR2 FQGNSA. Trimming pared 4 bases from V and 7 bases from J, leaving 8 bases between. This CDR3 spans 13 amino acids.

This clone was seen once. The J gene is TRBJ1-2, the V gene TRBV6-5, with TRBD1 as a possible D gene (5 bases). The CDR3 contains 16 residues. Trimming cost V 1 base and J 2 bases, with 14 bases left between them. In germline, CDR1 is MNHEY, CDR2 SVGAGI. Written as DNA, the CDR3 is TGTGCCAGCAGTTACTTTAGGGCAGGGCCAAACTATGGCTACACCTTC. Translating gives CASSYFRAGPNYGYTF.

The chain has TRBV2 and TRBJ1-2, with D unclear. The CDR3 has 14 amino acids. The germline V gene encodes CDR1 SNHLY and CDR2 FYNNEI. V lost 11 bases and J 3 bases, leaving 19 bases between the germline ends. Here the CDR3 reads CAASVQRGHYGYTF. DNA for the CDR3: TGTGCCGCCAGCGTCCAACGAGGGCACTATGGCTACACCTTC.

This sequence joins TRBV27 and TRBJ2-3, with a weak D call TRBD1 (6 bases). Trimming shortened V by 4 bases and J by 2 bases, and 13 bases separated the two germline ends. The germline V gene encodes CDR1 MNHEY and CDR2 SMNVEV (reference sequence). The CDR3 has 15 amino acids. The CDR3 bases are TGTGCCAGCAGTTCCGCAGGGGTTGTCACAGATACGCAGTATTTT. It encodes CASSSAGVVTDTQYF.

The genes are TRBV11-1 and TRBJ2-7, with D possibly TRBD1 on 6 matching bases. The V end lost 4 bases, the J end lost 7 bases, and 20 bases lay between the germline ends. Germline lookup yields CDR1 SGHAT and CDR2 FQDESV (reference sequence). This CDR3 region has 15 residues. The CDR3 reads CASSSDRSNKGEQYF. The CDR3 nucleotides read TGTGCCAGCAGCTCGGACAGATCGAATAAGGGTGAGCAGTACTTC.

This clone occurred a few times. CDR3 in amino acids: CASSPETAGNTEAFF. CDR3 coding DNA: TGTGCCAGCTCACCAGAGACAGCGGGCAACACTGAAGCTTTCTTT. The genes are TRBV18 and TRBJ1-1, with D tentatively TRBD1 (5 bases). CDR3 length equals 15 residues. CDR1 and CDR2 from the germline V gene are KGHSH and LQKENI. Trimming took off 2 bases at V and 2 bases at J, with 12 bases between the two ends.

In this sample, this clone turned up a few times. The chain recombines TRBV7-9 with TRBJ1-2; a possible D gene is TRBD1 (5 bases). Trimming left V 1 base short and J 4 bases short, with 13 bases between. CDR3 size: 15 residues. The germline CDR1 and CDR2 sequences are SEHNR and FQNEAQ (reference sequence). CDR3 nucleotides: TGTGCCAGCAGCTTAGGGGGGGAGGACCTCTATGGCTACACCTTC. Its translation is CASSLGGEDLYGYTF. Variable domain in full (rest from reference TRBV7-9 and TRBJ1-2): DTGVSQNPRHKITKRGQNVTFRCDPISEHNRLYWYRQTLGQGPEFLTYFQNEAQLEKSRLLSDRFSAERPKGSFSTLEIQRTEQGDSAMYLCASSLGGEDLYGYTFGSGTRLTVV.

The chain carries TRBV18 and TRBJ2-7; 9 nucleotides agree with TRBD2. The V gene end was trimmed by 2 bases and the J gene end by 6 bases; junction bases not matched to a gene: 8. This CDR3 comprises 15 residues. Germline V CDR1 and CDR2: KGHSH, LQKENI. The CDR3 loop reads CASSPGTSPWGEQYF. CDR3 DNA sequence: TGTGCCAGCTCACCAGGGACTAGCCCTTGGGGCGAGCAGTACTTC.

The rearrangement links TRBV6-7 to TRBJ1-5; a weak D match, TRBD1 (6 bases). TRBV6-7 falls under the ORF class, with uncertain function. Trimming stripped 2 bases from V and 0 bases from J, with 17 bases between. The CDR3 is 18 residues long. The CDR3 DNA is TGTGCCAGCAGTTACCGGGGCAGGGGCCTTTATAGCAATCAGCCCCAGCATTTT. Amino acid sequence: CASSYRGRGLYSNQPQHF.

The chain couples TRBV7-2 to TRBJ1-1; D not certain. The CDR3 has 14 amino acids. V was pared by 5 bases and J by 6 bases, with 16 bases between. Germline CDR1 and CDR2: SGHTA and FQGNSA. In DNA, the CDR3 is TGTGCCAGCAGCCCGAGCGGAGGATACCCTGAAGCTTTCTTT. Translation: CASSPSGGYPEAFF.

The V call is TRBV5-6, the J call TRBJ2-1, with D possibly TRBD2 on 5 matching bases. Trimming took 2 bases from V and 6 from J, leaving 9 bases between them. CDR1 and CDR2 from the germline V gene are SGHDT and YYEEEE. The CDR3 contains 13 residues. The CDR3 here is CASSFWESNEQFF. DNA for the CDR3: TGTGCCAGCAGCTTCTGGGAGAGCAATGAGCAGTTCTTC.

This sequence joins TRBV6-5 and TRBJ2-7, with a weak D call TRBD1 (5 bases). The CDR3 runs 13 residues. V was shortened by 6 bases and J by 6 bases, with 15 bases between the two germline ends. The germline gives CDR1 MNHEY, CDR2 SVGAGI. The CDR3 DNA is TGTGCCAGCAGCCCCAGGGATCTCCGCGAGCAGTACTTC. Its translation: CASSPRDLREQYF.

The genes are TRBV5-4 and TRBJ2-4; 9 bases fit TRBD1. V lost 4 bases, J lost 16 bases, and 9 bases stayed unmatched. Looked up from germline, CDR1 is SGHNT and CDR2 is YYREEE (reference sequence). The CDR3 sequence is 12 residues long. CDR3 protein: CASSGTQGALYF. The DNA for the CDR3 is TGTGCCAGCAGCGGAACACAGGGGGCTCTCTACTTC.

The table lists this clone with a few counts. The rearrangement uses TRBV5-4 and TRBJ1-6; TRBD1 might be the D (6 bases). There are 15 residues in the CDR3. Germline V lookup: CDR1 SGHNT, CDR2 YYREEE (reference sequence). The V and J ends lost 0 bases and 7 bases respectively, with 11 bases between them. The DNA of the CDR3 is TGTGCCAGCAGCTTGGTGACAGGCGACAATTCACCCCTCCACTTT. Amino acids: CASSLVTGDNSPLHF.